These 26 T cell receptor beta chains were all obtained from the same sample, sequenced in a study of cytomegalovirus exposure and HLA in healthy donors. Primers included in the PCR were 60 Vbeta and 13 Jbeta primers. Assay: immunoSEQ multiplex PCR; the TCRdb copy retains only in-frame clones and omits some. Among 100,000 to 150,000 clones, 80% were seen once, and the ten largest hold 1%. Sequenced material: PBMCs. These receptors all come from a middle-aged man in good health and CMV-seronegative.

The V gene is TRBV6-5, the J gene TRBJ2-7, with 8 bases that match TRBD2. V shed 6 bases and J 5 bases; nucleotides not matched to a gene: 12. CDR1 and CDR2 (germline): MNHEY, SVGAGI. The CDR3 has 15 amino acids. In DNA form, the CDR3 reads TGTGCCAGCAGACGCGGACTAGCCCGCGGGGACGAGCAGTACTTC. Translation: CASRRGLARGDEQYF.

The chain links TRBV2 to TRBJ2-5; 7 nucleotides agree with TRBD2. Per germline, CDR1 SNHLY and CDR2 FYNNEI. This CDR3 comprises 13 residues. V trimming: 4 bases; J trimming: 7 bases; junction bases outside the gene matches: 6. CDR3 protein: CASSGTWEGTQYF. The CDR3 DNA reads TGTGCCAGCAGTGGGACGTGGGAGGGGACCCAGTACTTC.

This clone appeared once. This chain connects TRBV10-1 to TRBJ1-3; no clear D. The CDR3 covers 15 residues. The germline V and J ends were trimmed by 8 bases and 1 base, with 15 bases remaining between them. Germline values: CDR1 WNHNN, CDR2 SYGVQD (reference sequence). In DNA form, the CDR3 reads TGCGCCAGCGGATGGACGGGAACTTCTGGAAACACCATATATTTT. Encoded protein: CASGWTGTSGNTIYF.

V is TRBV18 and J is TRBJ1-1; the match to TRBD1 covers 8 bases. J lost 1 base, V lost 6 bases, and 1 base had no gene match. CDR1 is KGHSH and CDR2 is LQKENI in the germline V gene. The CDR3 is 13 amino acids. The CDR3 protein is CASSQGANTEAFF. The CDR3 DNA reads TGTGCCAGCTCTCAGGGGGCGAACACTGAAGCTTTCTTT. The full variable domain, rest sourced from reference TRBV18 and TRBJ1-1, is NAGVMQNPRHLVRRRGQEARLRCSPMKGHSHVYWYRQLPEEGLKFMVYLQKENIIDESGMPKERFSAEFPKEGPSILRIQQVVRGDSAAYFCASSQGANTEAFFGQGTRLTVV.

This clone was seen only a few times. The gene calls are TRBV7-9 and TRBJ2-7; no clear D. V dropped 6 bases and J dropped 6 bases, with 12 bases sitting between them. The CDR3 spans 12 residues. The V gene's germline CDR1 is SEHNR and CDR2 FQNEAQ (reference sequence). This CDR3 reads CASSPNSIEQYF. The DNA of the CDR3 is TGTGCCAGCAGTCCAAACAGCATCGAGCAGTACTTC.

The chain has TRBV29-1 and TRBJ2-2; possibly TRBD1 for D (6 bases). This CDR3 region has 14 residues. V was clipped by 6 bases and J by 4 bases, with 15 bases between them. From germline, CDR1 is SQVTM and CDR2 ANQGSEA. Here the CDR3 reads CSVGTRAPTGELFF. CDR3 DNA: TGCAGCGTGGGGACAAGGGCCCCCACCGGGGAGCTGTTTTTT.

V gene TRBV7-2 combines with J gene TRBJ2-5; D is unclear. This CDR3 spans 13 amino acids. V lost 1 base to trimming and J lost 6 bases, with 9 bases between them. The V gene's germline CDR1 is SGHTA and CDR2 FQGNSA. CDR3 amino acids: CASSLDPTQTQYF. CDR3 bases: TGTGCCAGCAGCTTAGATCCAACTCAGACCCAGTACTTC.

The genes are TRBV5-8 and TRBJ1-2; D is ambiguous. V lost 1 base to trimming and J lost 8 bases, with 12 bases between them. Germline loops: CDR1 SGHTS, CDR2 YDEGEE. CDR3 length: 13 residues. This chain's CDR3 is CASSLSTSGGYTF. The DNA of the CDR3 is TGTGCCAGCAGCTTGAGTACCTCTGGCGGCTACACCTTC.

V is TRBV19 and J is TRBJ2-5, with D possibly being TRBD1 (5 bases). The V end lost 5 bases, the J end lost 1 base, and 8 bases lay between the germline ends. From germline, CDR1 is LNHDA and CDR2 SQIVND (reference sequence). The CDR3 extends over 13 amino acids. The chain's CDR3 is CASSGALQETQYF. CDR3 nucleotide sequence: TGTGCCAGTAGTGGGGCTCTCCAAGAGACCCAGTACTTC.

This clone was observed a few times. V is TRBV18 and J is TRBJ2-3; D may be TRBD1 (7 bases). Germline lookup yields CDR1 KGHSH and CDR2 LQKENI. Deletions cut 6 bases from V and 9 bases from J, with 16 bases between. This CDR3 spans 13 amino acids. The CDR3 loop is CASSLGQEGTQYF. The CDR3 nucleotides read TGTGCCAGCTCTCTAGGACAGGAGGGCACGCAGTATTTT.

This clone appeared once. The chain has TRBV18 and TRBJ2-5; TRBD2 aligns across 12 bases. The CDR3 runs 14 residues. Trimming took 3 bases from V and 5 from J; bases not matched to a gene: 1. Looked up from germline, CDR1 is KGHSH and CDR2 is LQKENI. The CDR3: CASSPLAGGETQYF. CDR3 DNA: TGTGCCAGCTCACCGCTAGCGGGAGGGGAGACCCAGTACTTC. Using reference TRBV18 and TRBJ2-5 for the parts outside the CDR3, the full variable domain is NAGVMQNPRHLVRRRGQEARLRCSPMKGHSHVYWYRQLPEEGLKFMVYLQKENIIDESGMPKERFSAEFPKEGPSILRIQQVVRGDSAAYFCASSPLAGGETQYFGPGTRLLVL.

The chain is built from TRBV28 and TRBJ2-5; 8 bases are shared with TRBD2. The CDR3 contains 15 residues. J lost 6 bases, V lost 5 bases, and 11 bases had no gene match. Germline V CDR1 and CDR2: MDHEN, SYDVKM. Here the CDR3 reads CASSAGGARMKTQYF. CDR3 DNA: TGTGCCAGCAGTGCCGGGGGGGCGCGTATGAAGACCCAGTACTTC.

The CDR3 here is CASSEGENQPQHF. The CDR3 coding sequence is TGTGCCAGCAGTGAAGGGGAGAATCAGCCCCAGCATTTT. The genes are TRBV2 and TRBJ1-5; no clear D. V was cut by 1 base and J by 4 bases, with 5 bases left in between. Per the germline V gene, CDR1 is SNHLY and CDR2 is FYNNEI. This CDR3 contains 13 residues.

The V call is TRBV27, the J call TRBJ2-7; 10 bases map to TRBD2. The trim removed 5 bases at V and 4 bases at J, leaving 11 bases unmatched. Germline CDR1 is MNHEY and CDR2 is SMNVEV (reference sequence). This CDR3 is built from 16 residues. This CDR3 reads CASSRGGAGGPYEQYF. The CDR3 bases are TGTGCCAGCAGTCGGGGGGGAGCGGGGGGGCCGTACGAGCAGTACTTC.

V and J are TRBV10-2 and TRBJ1-5; 9 nucleotides line up with TRBD1. CDR3 length: 14 residues. The V gene end was trimmed by 2 bases and the J gene end by 6 bases; junction bases not matched to a gene: 2. In germline, CDR1 is WSHSY, CDR2 SAAADI. In DNA form, the CDR3 reads TGCGCCAGCAGTGAGACAGGGGGCCCTCAGCCCCAGCATTTT. Amino acid sequence: CASSETGGPQPQHF.

This clone was counted a few times. V usage is TRBV6-1 and J usage is TRBJ2-5; D is uncertain. The germline V gene has CDR1 MNHNS and CDR2 SASEGT. The CDR3 is 16 residues long. Trimming cost V 4 bases and J 4 bases, with 19 bases left between them. The CDR3 DNA reads as TGTGCCAGCAGTGGGGCCGTAGGCACTTCGTTAGAGACCCAGTACTTC. Translating gives CASSGAVGTSLETQYF.

On this clone: Different DNA sequences within this sample yield the same CDR3. The chain employs TRBV30 and TRBJ1-5; TRBD1 agrees at 8 bases. V lost 2 bases, J lost 6 bases, and 3 bases stayed unmatched. The CDR3 has 13 residues. The germline V gene has CDR1 GTSNPN and CDR2 SVGIG (reference sequence). CDR3 sequence reads: CAWSPGGGQPQHF. The CDR3, as DNA: TGTGCCTGGAGTCCAGGGGGCGGTCAGCCCCAGCATTTT.

The rearrangement links TRBV21-1 to TRBJ1-5. TRBV21-1 is a recognized pseudogene. This CDR3 spans 18 amino acids. This chain's CDR3 is CASSKALFGGSSNQPQHF. The CDR3 nucleotides read TGTGCCAGCAGCAAAGCGCTTTTCGGGGGATCGAGCAATCAGCCCCAGCATTTT.

The chain joins TRBV10-2 to TRBJ2-1; perhaps TRBD2 as D (6 bases). Between the trimmed V and J ends, which lost 4 bases and 8 bases, there was a span of 12 bases. CDR3 length: 13 amino acids. Germline CDR1 reads WSHSY; CDR2 reads SAAADI. The CDR3 sequence: CASSGGGGDEQFF. For the CDR3, the DNA is TGCGCCAGCAGTGGGGGCGGCGGGGATGAGCAGTTCTTC.

The CDR3, as DNA: TGTGCCAGCAGCCCGTCGGCTCAGGCCACAGATACGCAGTATTTT. Translated: CASSPSAQATDTQYF. The gene calls are TRBV7-7 and TRBJ2-3; no reliable D call. V lost 5 bases and J lost 2, with 14 bases in between. The CDR3 length is 15 residues. From germline, CDR1 is SSHAT and CDR2 FNYEAQ (reference sequence).

This clone turned up a few times. J is TRBJ2-3 and V is TRBV2; D is possibly TRBD2 (7 bases). Trimming pared 10 bases from V and 1 base from J, leaving 27 bases between. Germline loops: CDR1 SNHLY, CDR2 FYNNEI. This CDR3 contains 18 residues. CDR3 sequence (DNA): TGTGCCACCCCACTCGGGGGGCTAGCGGAAAGTCGCACAGATACGCAGTATTTT. It yields the protein CATPLGGLAESRTDTQYF.

This chain uses TRBV4-1 with TRBJ2-1; 15 bases are shared with TRBD2. CDR3 length equals 16 residues. The germline CDR1 and CDR2 sequences are MGHRA and YSYEKL. With V trimmed by 4 bases and J by 7 bases, 5 bases remained unmatched. This chain's CDR3 is CASSPPGTSGRNEQFF. CDR3 DNA sequence: TGCGCCAGCAGCCCCCCCGGGACTAGCGGGAGGAATGAGCAGTTCTTC.

The chain combines TRBV28 with TRBJ2-7; 9 bases fit TRBD1. Per germline, CDR1 MDHEN and CDR2 SYDVKM. Trimming removed 6 bases from V and 8 bases from J; junction bases left unmatched: 11. The CDR3 consists of 14 residues. CDR3 residues: CASSPGTGNEKQYF. The CDR3 nucleotides are TGTGCCAGCAGCCCCGGGACAGGGAACGAAAAGCAGTACTTC. The complete variable domain, with remaining parts taken from reference TRBV28 and TRBJ2-7, reads DVKVTQSSRYLVKRTGEKVFLECVQDMDHENMFWYRQDPGLGLRLIYFSYDVKMKEKGDIPEGYSVSREKKERFSLILESASTNQTSMYLCASSPGTGNEKQYFGPGTRLTVT.

The chain combines TRBV2 with TRBJ2-1; the D gene is possibly TRBD1 (6 bases). The CDR3 runs 15 residues. V was cut by 6 bases and J by 7 bases, with 19 bases left in between. Germline CDR1 SNHLY, CDR2 FYNNEI. The CDR3 bases are TGTGCCAGCAGCCAGGGGACACTCGTCGGGAATGAGCAGTTCTTC. Its protein product is CASSQGTLVGNEQFF.

The V gene is TRBV14, the J gene TRBJ1-4; no firm D call. The CDR3 loop spans 16 amino acids. CDR1 and CDR2 from the germline V gene are SGHDN and FVKESK. The V gene lost 6 bases and the J gene lost 4 bases, with 18 bases spanning the gap. The CDR3 spells CASSDKTAGYNEKLFF. The CDR3 region has the DNA TGTGCCAGCAGTGATAAGACCGCAGGCTATAATGAAAAACTGTTTTTT. Supplemented by reference TRBV14 and TRBJ1-4, the full variable domain reads EAGVTQFPSHSVIEKGQTVTLRCDPISGHDNLYWYRRVMGKEIKFLLHFVKESKQDESGMPNNRFLAERTGGTYSTLKVQPAELEDSGVYFCASSDKTAGYNEKLFFGSGTQLSVL.

The genes are TRBV2 and TRBJ2-1, with 9 nucleotides matching TRBD2. The CDR3 spans 15 residues. Trimming at V came to 3 bases and at J to 5 bases, leaving 5 bases not matched to a gene. Germline V gives CDR1 SNHLY, CDR2 FYNNEI. CDR3 sequence reads: CASSDLTSGHNEQFF. The CDR3 nucleotides read TGTGCCAGCAGTGATCTCACTAGCGGGCACAATGAGCAGTTCTTC. Full variable domain (rest looked up from reference TRBV2 and TRBJ2-1): EPEVTQTPSHQVTQMGQEVILRCVPISNHLYFYWYRQILGQKVEFLVSFYNNEISEKSEIFDDQFSVERPDGSNFTLKIRSTKLEDSAMYFCASSDLTSGHNEQFFGPGTRLTVL.